One sample yielded the 24 T cell receptor beta chains listed below, sequenced in a study of T-cell reconstitution after alpha-beta-depleted transplantation in children (dated by TCRdb to 2016 to 2017). Library method: PCR. The sample was run on an Illumina HiSeq 2500. Molecular barcoding was employed in the preparation of TCR libraries, with unique molecular identifiers being used to normalize TCRbeta repertoire quantification. TCRdb took the public reads, trimmed them with fastp at Q25, ran MiXCR for clone calling and kept in-frame beta chains. Each CDR3 protein gets just one entry, which takes the most common genes and DNA from the rows behind it. Within this sample are around 440,000 distinct CDR3 sequences, with roughly 17% of them counted one time only. The ten largest clones take up approximately 28% of the sample. In light of the paper, this sample's treatment or condition label describes: allogeneic hematopoietic cell transplantation with graft depleted of TCRalphabeta T cells and CD19 B cells.

The material sequenced was PBMCs, mostly from graft donor cells, taken 360 days after TCRalphabeta/CD19-depleted stem cell transplant. Every receptor here comes from a boy under three years old who had a stem cell transplant for Wiskott-Aldrich syndrome, so the T cells may come from the graft donor.

The V and J genes are TRBV6-1 and TRBJ2-1, with TRBD2 matching over 10 bases. Germline assignment: CDR1 MNHNS and CDR2 SASEGT. The V segment lost 5 bases and the J segment 0 bases; nucleotides outside the gene matches: 4. This CDR3 region has 16 residues. For the CDR3, the DNA is TGTGCCAGCAGTCGGGCTAGCGGGAGCTCCTACAATGAGCAGTTCTTC. Encoded protein: CASSRASGSSYNEQFF.

This chain joins TRBV7-9 and TRBJ2-7; TRBD2 matches 11 bases. J gave up 6 bases and V 3 bases, and 4 bases lay outside the gene matches. CDR3 length equals 14 residues. Germline V CDR1 and CDR2: SEHNR, FQNEAQ (reference sequence). CDR3 DNA sequence: TGTGCCAGCAGCTTTAGCGGGAGGGTCGGCGAGCAGTACTTC. Its protein is CASSFSGRVGEQYF.

This chain connects TRBV7-9 to TRBJ2-1; either TRBD1 or TRBD2 may fit D (5 bases each). CDR1 is SEHNR, CDR2 FQNEAQ, per germline (reference sequence). Trimming took 2 bases from V and 8 from J, leaving 10 bases between them. The CDR3 is made up of 13 amino acids. The CDR3 protein is CASSLHGGYEQFF. Here the CDR3 DNA reads TGTGCCAGCAGCTTACATGGGGGATATGAGCAGTTCTTC.

A few counts support this clonotype. The DNA of the CDR3 is TGTGCTAGTGGTTTGTTCCTAGCGGGGGACGGCGAGCAGTACTTC. It specifies CASGLFLAGDGEQYF. The rearrangement links TRBV12-5 to TRBJ2-7; TRBD2 agrees at 10 bases. The V and J ends lost 2 bases and 6 bases, in that order; junction bases with no gene match: 7. Germline values: CDR1 LGHNT, CDR2 FRNRAP. This CDR3 has 15 residues.

The rearrangement uses TRBV6-2 or TRBV6-3 and TRBJ1-2, with D possibly TRBD1 on 5 matching bases. The V gene's germline CDR1 is MNHEY and CDR2 SVGEGT. This CDR3 comprises 15 residues. V was trimmed by 0 bases and J by 2 bases, leaving 10 bases between them. DNA for the CDR3: TGTGCCAGCAGTTACTCCCAGGGACTCAACTATGGCTACACCTTC. Translated: CASSYSQGLNYGYTF.

This clonotype was observed a handful of times. The gene calls are TRBV6-1 and TRBJ1-5; 9 bases line up with TRBD1. Germline CDR1 MNHNS, CDR2 SASEGT. The CDR3 extends over 15 amino acids. V lost 2 bases and J lost 5; bases outside the gene matches: 4. Written as DNA, the CDR3 is TGTGCCAGCAGTGAACACAGGGGGCAGTATCAGCCCCAGCATTTT. The encoded protein is CASSEHRGQYQPQHF.

The chain links TRBV4-3 to TRBJ2-3; D gene ambiguous. The V end lost 0 bases, the J end lost 2 bases, and 6 bases lay between the germline ends. The CDR3 length is 14 residues. The germline CDR1 and CDR2 sequences are LGHNA and YSLEER. CDR3 sequence (DNA): TGCGCCAGCAGCCAAGATTCGGTCACAGATACGCAGTATTTT. Its protein product is CASSQDSVTDTQYF.

A remark on this clonotype: This sequence may be a read error, since a much larger clone differs from it by one base. CDR3: CSARVQAARPQEAQYF. In DNA, the CDR3 is TGCAGTGCTAGAGTCCAGGCGGCCCGTCCCCAAGAGGCCCAGTACTTC. The chain couples TRBV20-1 to TRBJ2-5; D is unresolved. The germline gives CDR1 DFQATT, CDR2 SNEGSKA (reference sequence). The CDR3 sequence is 16 residues long.

This clonotype was observed a few times. V usage is TRBV6-2 or TRBV6-3 and J usage is TRBJ1-5; D gene ambiguous. The V end lost 2 bases, the J end lost 3 bases, and 11 bases lay between the germline ends. In germline, CDR1 is MNHEY, CDR2 SVGEGT. The CDR3 has 15 residues. The CDR3 DNA is TGTGCCAGCAGTTACGGAGGAGCCAACAATCAGCCCCAGCATTTT. This gives the protein CASSYGGANNQPQHF.

Only a few counts were recorded for this clonotype. As DNA, the CDR3 is TGTGCCAGCAGGGAAATTACCGGGGAGCTGTTTTTT. It translates to CASREITGELFF. The rearrangement links TRBV25-1 to TRBJ2-2; D is undetermined. Germline V gene sequence: CDR1 MGHDK, CDR2 SYGVNS. This CDR3 region has 12 residues. Between the trimmed V and J ends, which lost 6 bases and 5 bases, there was a span of 7 bases.

V usage is TRBV3-1 and J usage is TRBJ2-2, with TRBD2 matching 9 bases. The junction had 5 bases not matched to a gene; V was cut back by 0 bases and J by 3 bases. CDR3 length equals 17 residues. In germline, CDR1 is LGHDT, CDR2 YNNKEL (reference sequence). The CDR3 sequence: CASSQDLSGGHTGELFF. The CDR3 DNA sequence: TGTGCCAGCAGCCAAGATCTAAGCGGGGGGCACACCGGGGAGCTGTTTTTT. Full variable domain (rest looked up from reference TRBV3-1 and TRBJ2-2): DTAVSQTPKYLVTQMGNDKSIKCEQNLGHDTMYWYKQDSKKFLKIMFSYNNKELIINETVPNRFSPKSPDKAHLNLHINSLELGDSAVYFCASSQDLSGGHTGELFFGEGSRLTVL.

Written as DNA, the CDR3 is TGTGCCAGCAGGTTACAGGGAAACACTGAAGCTTTCTTT. Translating gives CASRLQGNTEAFF. The chain employs TRBV28 and TRBJ1-1; D is possibly TRBD1 (6 bases). Trimming removed 6 bases at V and 2 bases at J, with 10 bases between. Germline V gives CDR1 MDHEN, CDR2 SYDVKM. This CDR3 region has 13 residues.

This sequence joins TRBV7-9 and TRBJ2-1, with 11 bases lining up with TRBD2. CDR1 is SEHNR, CDR2 FQNEAQ, per germline (reference sequence). Trimming cost V 5 bases and J 9 bases; bases outside gene matches: 6. The CDR3 spans 14 residues. CDR3 bases: TGTGCCAGCAGCAAACTAGCGGGAGACGGTGAGCAGTTCTTC. As protein: CASSKLAGDGEQFF.

This clonotype has only a few counts. J is TRBJ2-3 and V is TRBV24-1, with TRBD1 identical over 7 bases. The CDR3 covers 18 residues. CDR1 KGHDR and CDR2 SFDVKD come from the germline V gene. V gave up 3 bases and J gave up 2 bases; unmatched junction bases: 13. The CDR3 DNA is TGTGCCACCAGTGATATTCGACAGGGTCTTTGGTCCACAGATACGCAGTATTTT. It is translated as CATSDIRQGLWSTDTQYF.

This clonotype came up a few times. This chain joins TRBV12-3 or TRBV12-4 and TRBJ2-7, with D unresolved. The V and J ends lost 3 bases and 2 bases respectively, with 14 bases between them. CDR3 length: 15 residues. CDR3 loop: CASSLGQEQPYEQYF. Written as DNA, the CDR3 is TGTGCCAGCAGTTTGGGCCAGGAGCAGCCCTACGAGCAGTACTTC.

V gene TRBV6-1 combines with J gene TRBJ2-1; a weak D match, TRBD1 (6 bases). Trimming took 10 bases from V and 0 from J, leaving 16 bases between them. This CDR3 is built from 15 residues. Germline V CDR1 and CDR2: MNHNS, SASEGT. The CDR3 loop is CATRLDRSSYNEQFF. In DNA form, the CDR3 reads TGTGCCACCAGATTGGACAGAAGCTCCTACAATGAGCAGTTCTTC.

This clonotype was picked up a small number of times. In DNA, the CDR3 is TGTGCCACCAGTGATCCCCCTAGCGGGGACCACGGGACCGGGGAGCTGTTTTTT. This gives the protein CATSDPPSGDHGTGELFF. The V gene is TRBV24-1, the J gene TRBJ2-2, with 9 positions matching TRBD2. Germline values: CDR1 KGHDR, CDR2 SFDVKD. V lost 3 bases and J lost 5; bases outside the gene matches: 12. The CDR3 is made up of 18 amino acids.

This clonotype turned up a few times. V and J are TRBV5-1 and TRBJ1-1; D not resolved. CDR1 and CDR2 (germline): SGHRS, YFSETQ. The CDR3 extends over 17 amino acids. Trimming removed 0 bases at V and 1 base at J, with 16 bases between. CDR3 coding DNA: TGCGCCAGCAGCTTGGCCCCCCCTCCCGGGAAGAACACTGAAGCTTTCTTT. Its translation: CASSLAPPPGKNTEAFF.

This clonotype has a handful of counts. V usage is TRBV7-6 and J usage is TRBJ2-3; no reliable D call. Trimming took off 1 base at V and 4 bases at J, with 21 bases between the two ends. Per the germline V gene, CDR1 is SGHVS and CDR2 is FNYEAQ. This CDR3 region has 18 residues. CDR3 sequence (DNA): TGTGCCAGCAGCTTAGTGGGCAGACGGGCAATGACTGCAGATACGCAGTATTTT. Translating it yields CASSLVGRRAMTADTQYF.

The rearrangement links TRBV20-1 to TRBJ2-1; weak D call: TRBD2 (6 bases). V lost 5 bases to trimming and J lost 6 bases, with 14 bases between them. The CDR3 has 13 residues. Germline assignment: CDR1 DFQATT and CDR2 SNEGSKA (reference sequence). Written as DNA, the CDR3 is TGCAGTGCTGTAGCGGACCTCTTCAATGAGCAGTTCTTC. Translated: CSAVADLFNEQFF.

The J gene is TRBJ2-3, the V gene TRBV7-2; D is uncertain. The CDR3 has 13 amino acids. V was pared by 3 bases and J by 8 bases, with 12 bases between. Germline CDR1 SGHTA, CDR2 FQGNSA. CDR3 residues: CASSFDRPGTQYF. In DNA, the CDR3 is TGTGCCAGCAGCTTTGACCGGCCCGGTACGCAGTATTTT. Supplemented by reference TRBV7-2 and TRBJ2-3, the full variable domain reads GAGVSQSPSNKVTEKGKDVELRCDPISGHTALYWYRQSLGQGLEFLIYFQGNSAPDKSGLPSDRFSAERTGGSVSTLTIQRTQQEDSAVYLCASSFDRPGTQYFGPGTRLTVL.

V and J are TRBV25-1 and TRBJ2-3; 7 nucleotides line up with TRBD2. CDR1 and CDR2 from the germline V gene are MGHDK and SYGVNS. The CDR3 length is 14 residues. As DNA, the CDR3 is TGTCCCCCGGGTGAGCGGAGGGAGGGGGATACGCAGTATTTT. Translating gives CPPGERREGDTQYF.

The V call is TRBV10-2, the J call TRBJ2-7; D may be TRBD1 (6 bases). Trimming cost V 6 bases and J 4 bases, with 16 bases left between them. CDR1 is WSHSY, CDR2 SAAADI, per germline. The CDR3 sequence is 14 residues long. The CDR3 nucleotides are TGCGCCAGCAGCTTCACAGGGACGTGGTACGAGCAGTACTTC. Translated: CASSFTGTWYEQYF.

The gene calls are TRBV5-1 and TRBJ2-4, with D tentatively TRBD1 or TRBD2 (5 bases each). The germline gives CDR1 SGHRS, CDR2 YFSETQ. The CDR3 runs to 15 residues. Trimming stripped 0 bases from V and 6 bases from J, with 13 bases between. The CDR3 DNA reads TGCGCCAGCAGCTTGGAACGGGGCGGTGGAAACATTCAGTACTTC. Translation: CASSLERGGGNIQYF.